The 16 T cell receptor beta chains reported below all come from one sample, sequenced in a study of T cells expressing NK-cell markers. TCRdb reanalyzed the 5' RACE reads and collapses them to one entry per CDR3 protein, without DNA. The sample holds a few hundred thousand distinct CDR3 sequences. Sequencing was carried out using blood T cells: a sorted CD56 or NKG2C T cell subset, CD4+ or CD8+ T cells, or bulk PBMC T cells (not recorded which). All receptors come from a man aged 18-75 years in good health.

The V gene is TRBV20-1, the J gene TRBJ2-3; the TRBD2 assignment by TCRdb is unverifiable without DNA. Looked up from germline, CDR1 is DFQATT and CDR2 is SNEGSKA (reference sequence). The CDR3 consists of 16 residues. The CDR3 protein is CSAKTPLGLTTDTQYF.

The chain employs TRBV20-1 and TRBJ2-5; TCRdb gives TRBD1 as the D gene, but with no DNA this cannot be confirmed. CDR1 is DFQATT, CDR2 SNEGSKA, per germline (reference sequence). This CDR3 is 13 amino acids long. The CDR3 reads CSASRDSRETQYF.

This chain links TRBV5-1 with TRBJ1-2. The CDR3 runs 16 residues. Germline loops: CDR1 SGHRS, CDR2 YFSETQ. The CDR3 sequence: CASSWDRGGRNYGYTF.

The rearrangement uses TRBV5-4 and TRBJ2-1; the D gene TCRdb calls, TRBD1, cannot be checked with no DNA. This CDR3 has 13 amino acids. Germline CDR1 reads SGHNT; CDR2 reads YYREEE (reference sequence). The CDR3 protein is CASSMTGLDEQFF. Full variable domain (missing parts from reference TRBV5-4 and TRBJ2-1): ETGVTQSPTHLIKTRGQQVTLRCSSQSGHNTVSWYQQALGQGPQFIFQYYREEENGRGNFPPRFSGLQFPNYSSELNVNALELDDSALYLCASSMTGLDEQFFGPGTRLTVL.

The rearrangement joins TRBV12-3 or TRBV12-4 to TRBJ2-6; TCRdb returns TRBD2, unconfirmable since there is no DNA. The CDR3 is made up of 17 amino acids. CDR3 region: CASSRLAGNSGANVLTF.

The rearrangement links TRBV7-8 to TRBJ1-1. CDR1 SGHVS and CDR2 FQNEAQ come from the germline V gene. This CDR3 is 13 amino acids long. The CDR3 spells CASNKALNTEAFF.

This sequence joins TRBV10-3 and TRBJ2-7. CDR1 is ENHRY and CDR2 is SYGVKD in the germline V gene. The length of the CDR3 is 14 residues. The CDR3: CAISESGTAYEQYF.

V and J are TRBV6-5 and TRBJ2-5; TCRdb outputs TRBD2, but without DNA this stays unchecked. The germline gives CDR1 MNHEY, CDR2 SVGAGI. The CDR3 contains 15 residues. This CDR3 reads CASSYSLAGLETQYF.

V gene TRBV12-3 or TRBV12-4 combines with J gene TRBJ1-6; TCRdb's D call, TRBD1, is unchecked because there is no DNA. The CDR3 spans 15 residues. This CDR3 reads CASSLLDRDNSPLHF.

This CDR3 reads CASSLAIGTLTAFF. The gene calls are TRBV28 and TRBJ1-1; the TCRdb D gene call, TRBD1, has no DNA to confirm it. The CDR3 runs 14 residues. The germline gives CDR1 MDHEN, CDR2 SYDVKM.

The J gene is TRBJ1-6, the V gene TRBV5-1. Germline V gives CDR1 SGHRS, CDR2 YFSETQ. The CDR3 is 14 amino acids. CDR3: CASRTQNNNSPLHF. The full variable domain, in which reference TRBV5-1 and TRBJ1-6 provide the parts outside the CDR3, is KAGVTQTPRYLIKTRGQQVTLSCSPISGHRSVSWYQQTPGQGLQFLFEYFSETQRNKGNFPGRFSGRQFSNSRSEMNVSTLELGDSALYLCASRTQNNNSPLHFGNGTRLTVT.

The CDR3 sequence: CASSQDGRVQEQFF. The gene calls are TRBV3-1 and TRBJ2-1; the D call of TRBD1 rests on TCRdb alone, since no DNA is present to check it. CDR1 is LGHDT, CDR2 YNNKEL, per germline (reference sequence). This CDR3 region has 14 residues.

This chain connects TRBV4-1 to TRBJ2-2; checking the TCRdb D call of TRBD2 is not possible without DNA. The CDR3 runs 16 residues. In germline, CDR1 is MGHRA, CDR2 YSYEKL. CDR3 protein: CASRVSGGAMAGELFF.

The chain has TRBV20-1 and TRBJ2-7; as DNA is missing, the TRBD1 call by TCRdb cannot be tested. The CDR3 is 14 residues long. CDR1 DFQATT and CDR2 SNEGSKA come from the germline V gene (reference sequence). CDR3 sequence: CSAVTGQGGYEQYF.

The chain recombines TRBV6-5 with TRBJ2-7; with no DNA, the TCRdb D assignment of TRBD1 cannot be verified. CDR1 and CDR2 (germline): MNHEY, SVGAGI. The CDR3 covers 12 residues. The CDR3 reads CASASGAYEQYF.

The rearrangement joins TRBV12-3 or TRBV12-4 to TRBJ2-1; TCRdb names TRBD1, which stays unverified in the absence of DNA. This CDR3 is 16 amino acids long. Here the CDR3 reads CASSLLGQGAYNEQFF.